This T cell receptor beta chain was recovered during a study of cytomegalovirus exposure and HLA in healthy donors. The overall study: Among 150 million to 200 million T cells, an earlier analysis found around 100 million unique TCR beta sequences. Findings of the study overall: Highest at DRB1 and lowest at HLA-C, TCR association rates differed among HLA loci in a later analysis. It was confirmed in vitro that a few of the CMV-associated chains were specific for CMV antigens.

A multiplex PCR was run with 60 Vbeta primers and 13 Jbeta primers. Method: immunoSEQ multiplex PCR; TCRdb's copy keeps in-frame clones and lacks some. Seen here are 100,000 to 150,000 clones, 65% to 80% observed once, and the top ten hold about 3.4%. Germline CDR1 and CDR2: LNHDA and SQIVND (reference sequence). V trimming: 7 bases; J trimming: 4 bases; junction bases outside the gene matches: 5. The CDR3 contains 13 residues. A word on this clone: Antigen: not known.

J is TRBJ1-2 and V is TRBV19; 8 bases match TRBD1. This TCR derives from a man aged 25-45 years in good health and CMV-seronegative. Sequencing was carried out using PBMCs. CDR3 nucleotide sequence: TGTGCCAGTAAACCAGGGGGCAGCTATGGCTACACCTTC. This gives the protein CASKPGGSYGYTF.